Listed here are 5 T cell receptor beta chains from one sample, sequenced in a study of blood T cell repertoires in COVID-19. Here immunoSEQ multiplex PCR was the method, and the copy in TCRdb shows in-frame clones only, minus some. Altogether 250,000 to 350,000 clones are present, around 87% being singletons, with the ten largest covering roughly 5.3%. The sequenced material came from PBMCs or T cells enriched from blood (not recorded which). Every receptor here comes from a woman in her twenties or thirties who had recovered from COVID-19.

The chain carries TRBV7-9 and TRBJ2-3, with a tentative D call TRBD1 (6 bases). V lost 0 bases to trimming and J lost 2 bases, with 12 bases between them. CDR1 SEHNR and CDR2 FQNEAQ come from the germline V gene (reference sequence). The CDR3 has 16 amino acids. This chain's CDR3 is CASSLAFQGHTDTQYF. CDR3 DNA sequence: TGTGCCAGCAGCTTAGCGTTCCAGGGACACACAGATACGCAGTATTTT. Drawing the rest from reference TRBV7-9 and TRBJ2-3, the complete variable domain is DTGVSQNPRHKITKRGQNVTFRCDPISEHNRLYWYRQTLGQGPEFLTYFQNEAQLEKSRLLSDRFSAERPKGSFSTLEIQRTEQGDSAMYLCASSLAFQGHTDTQYFGPGTRLTVL.

V gene TRBV6-4 combines with J gene TRBJ2-2; TRBD2 is a possible D gene (5 bases). The CDR3 spans 14 residues. With 0 bases removed from V and 6 bases from J, the gap between germline ends came to 8 bases. Looked up from germline, CDR1 is MRHNA and CDR2 is SNTAGT. The CDR3, as DNA: TGTGCCAGCAGTGACTCGAGGAGGTCCGGGGAGCTGTTTTTT. Translating it yields CASSDSRRSGELFF.

The sample holds a few counts of this clone. This sequence joins TRBV28 and TRBJ1-6, with D maybe TRBD1 (5 bases). Per germline, CDR1 MDHEN and CDR2 SYDVKM. The CDR3 runs to 15 residues. The V and J ends lost 6 bases and 10 bases respectively, with 19 bases between them. In DNA, the CDR3 is TGTGCCAGCAGCCGGGGCCGGGGAGGACAATCACCCCTCCACTTT. This translates into CASSRGRGGQSPLHF.

The rearrangement links TRBV28 to TRBJ1-1; maybe TRBD1 (5 bases). The CDR3 has 15 amino acids. V lost 5 bases to trimming and J lost 4 bases, with 17 bases between them. Germline V lookup: CDR1 MDHEN, CDR2 SYDVKM. The CDR3 coding sequence is TGTGCCAGCAGTCTCTGGGGGGGTGACAGCACTGAAGCTTTCTTT. Translated, it gives CASSLWGGDSTEAFF.

In DNA form, the CDR3 reads TGTGCCAGCGGATCCCAGGGGGCGAGGGAAGAGACCCAGTACTTC. The encoded protein is CASGSQGAREETQYF. The chain uses TRBV6-5 and TRBJ2-5, with TRBD1 identical over 8 bases. The CDR3 extends over 15 amino acids. Germline CDR1 and CDR2: MNHEY and SVGAGI. Trimming took 8 bases from V and 3 from J; bases not matched to a gene: 11.